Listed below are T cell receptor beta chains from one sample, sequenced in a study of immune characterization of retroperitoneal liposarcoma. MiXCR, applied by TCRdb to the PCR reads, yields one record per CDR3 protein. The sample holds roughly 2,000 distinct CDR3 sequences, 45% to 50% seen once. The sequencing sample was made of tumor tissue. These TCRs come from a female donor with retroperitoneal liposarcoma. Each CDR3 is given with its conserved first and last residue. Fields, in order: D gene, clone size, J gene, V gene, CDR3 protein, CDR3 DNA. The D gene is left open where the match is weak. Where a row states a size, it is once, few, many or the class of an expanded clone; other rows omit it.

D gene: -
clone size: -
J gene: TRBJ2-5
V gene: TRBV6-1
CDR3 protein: CASILGGPKETQYF
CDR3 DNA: TGTGCCAGCATTTTAGGGGGGCCTAAAGAGACCCAGTACTTC

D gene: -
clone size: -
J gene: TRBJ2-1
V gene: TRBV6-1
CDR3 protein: CASINQGLATNEQFF
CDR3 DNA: TGTGCCAGCATTAACCAGGGGCTAGCGACGAATGAGCAGTTCTTC

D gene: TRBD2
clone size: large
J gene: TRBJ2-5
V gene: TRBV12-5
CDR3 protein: CASGLNSGRETQYF
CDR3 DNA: TGTGCTAGTGGTTTGAATAGCGGGAGGGAGACCCAGTACTTC

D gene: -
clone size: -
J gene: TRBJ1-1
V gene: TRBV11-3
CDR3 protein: CASSLEERMGEAFF
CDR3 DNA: TGTGCCAGCAGCTTAGAGGAAAGGATGGGTGAAGCTTTCTTT

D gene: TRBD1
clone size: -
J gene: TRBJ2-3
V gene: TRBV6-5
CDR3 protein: CASSKPGQGRNTQYF
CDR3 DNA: TGTGCCAGCAGTAAACCGGGACAGGGTAGAAATACGCAGTATTTT

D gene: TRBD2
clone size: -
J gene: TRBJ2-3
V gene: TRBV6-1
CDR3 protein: CASPPTLGLAGGTDTQYF
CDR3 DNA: TGTGCCAGCCCTCCCACGTTGGGGCTAGCGGGGGGCACAGATACGCAGTATTTT

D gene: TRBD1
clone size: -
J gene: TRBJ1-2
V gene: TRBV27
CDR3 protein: CASSLRAPGQGLYGYTF
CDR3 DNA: TGTGCCAGCAGTTTACGGGCACCGGGACAGGGGCTCTATGGCTACACCTTC

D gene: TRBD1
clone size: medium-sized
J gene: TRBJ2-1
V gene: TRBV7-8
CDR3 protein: CASRGGRQGSVEQFF
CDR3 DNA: TGTGCCAGCCGAGGCGGTAGACAGGGATCGGTTGAGCAGTTCTTC

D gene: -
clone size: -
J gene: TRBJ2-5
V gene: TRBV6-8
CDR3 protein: CASSYSRDTEETQYF
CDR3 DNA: TGTGCCAGCAGTTACTCCCGGGACACAGAAGAGACCCAGTACTTC

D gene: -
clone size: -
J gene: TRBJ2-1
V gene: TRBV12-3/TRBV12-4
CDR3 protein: CASSFGHVHNEQFF
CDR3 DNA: TGTGCCAGCAGTTTCGGACACGTTCACAATGAGCAGTTCTTC

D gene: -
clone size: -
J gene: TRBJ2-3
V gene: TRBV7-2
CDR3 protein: CASSLPRDTQYF
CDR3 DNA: TGTGCCAGCAGCTTACCCAGGGATACGCAGTATTTT

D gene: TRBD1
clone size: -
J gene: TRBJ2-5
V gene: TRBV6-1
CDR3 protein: CASSLGTGGFGETQYF
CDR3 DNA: TGTGCCAGCAGCCTTGGAACAGGGGGCTTTGGGGAGACCCAGTACTTC

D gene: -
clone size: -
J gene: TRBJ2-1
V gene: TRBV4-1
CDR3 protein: CASSQGVGGYNEQFF
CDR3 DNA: TGTGCCAGCAGCCAAGGGGTGGGAGGCTACAATGAGCAGTTCTTC

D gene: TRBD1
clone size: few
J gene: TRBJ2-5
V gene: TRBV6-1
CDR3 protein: CASSGRQGLPYNEQYF
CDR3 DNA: TGTGCCAGCAGTGGTAGACAGGGGTTGCCCTACAATGAGCAGTACTTC

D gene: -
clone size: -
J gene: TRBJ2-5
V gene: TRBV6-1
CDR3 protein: CASRSQGIGETQYF
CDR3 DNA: TGTGCCAGCAGATCCCAGGGGATCGGAGAGACCCAGTACTTC

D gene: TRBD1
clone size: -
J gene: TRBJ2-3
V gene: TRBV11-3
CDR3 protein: CASSFGTATDTQYF
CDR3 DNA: TGTGCCAGCAGCTTCGGGACAGCCACAGATACGCAGTATTTT

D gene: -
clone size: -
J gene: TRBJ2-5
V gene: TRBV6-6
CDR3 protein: CASSRSYQETQYF
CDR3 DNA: TGTGCCAGCAGCCGCTCTTACCAAGAGACCCAGTACTTC

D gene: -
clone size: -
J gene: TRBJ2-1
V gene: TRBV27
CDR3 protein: CASSSPSGLSYEQFF
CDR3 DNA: TGTGCCAGCAGTTCCCCGAGCGGACTCTCCTACGAGCAGTTCTTC

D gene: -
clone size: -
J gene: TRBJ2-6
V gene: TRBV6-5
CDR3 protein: CASSSDWGANVLTF
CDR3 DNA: TGTGCCAGCAGTTCCGACTGGGGGGCCAACGTCCTGACTTTC

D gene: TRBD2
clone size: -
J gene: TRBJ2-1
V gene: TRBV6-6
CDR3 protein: CASRPGTSGRALSNEQFF
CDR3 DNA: TGTGCCAGCAGACCCGGGACTAGCGGGAGGGCCCTCTCCAATGAGCAGTTCTTC

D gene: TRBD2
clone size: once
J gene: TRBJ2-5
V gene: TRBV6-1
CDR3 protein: CASSEGLGGETQYF
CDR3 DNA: TGTGCCAGCAGTGAGGGACTAGGGGGAGAGACCCAGTACTTC

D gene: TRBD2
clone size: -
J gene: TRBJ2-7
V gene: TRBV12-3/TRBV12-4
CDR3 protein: CASSLASGSLGEQYF
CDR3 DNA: TGTGCCAGCAGTTTAGCTAGCGGGAGTCTCGGCGAGCAGTACTTC

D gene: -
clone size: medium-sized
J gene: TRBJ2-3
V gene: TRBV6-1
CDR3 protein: CASSPGEGVRGTQYF
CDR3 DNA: TGTGCCAGCAGTCCCGGCGAGGGGGTACGGGGTACGCAGTATTTT

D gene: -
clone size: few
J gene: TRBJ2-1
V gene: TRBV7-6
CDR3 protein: CASSSDRVYEQFF
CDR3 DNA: TGTGCCAGCAGCTCTGACCGAGTCTACGAGCAGTTCTTC

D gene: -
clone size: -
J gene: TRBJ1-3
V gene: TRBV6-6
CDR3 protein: CASSWTSGNTIYF
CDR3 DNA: TGTGCCAGCAGCTGGACGTCTGGAAACACCATATATTTT

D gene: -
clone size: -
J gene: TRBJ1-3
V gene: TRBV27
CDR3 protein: CASSLKSGYSGNTIYF
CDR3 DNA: TGTGCCAGCAGTTTAAAATCAGGGTACTCTGGAAACACCATATATTTT

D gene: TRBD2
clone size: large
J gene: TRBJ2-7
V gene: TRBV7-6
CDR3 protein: CASSPGGVDEQYF
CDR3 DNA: TGTGCCAGCAGCCCGGGGGGGGTTGACGAGCAGTACTTC

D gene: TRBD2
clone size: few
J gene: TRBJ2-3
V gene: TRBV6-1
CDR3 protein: CASKDSGLGADTQYF
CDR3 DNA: TGTGCCAGCAAGGATTCGGGACTAGGCGCAGATACGCAGTATTTT

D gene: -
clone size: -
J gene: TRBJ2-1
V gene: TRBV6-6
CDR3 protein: CASSYSKGGALDEQFF
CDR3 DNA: TGTGCCAGCAGTTACTCGAAAGGGGGGGCCTTAGATGAGCAGTTCTTC

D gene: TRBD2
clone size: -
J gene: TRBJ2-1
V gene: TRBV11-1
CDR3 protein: CASFGLAGGSSYNEQFF
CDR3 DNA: TGTGCCAGCTTCGGACTAGCGGGAGGGTCCTCCTACAATGAGCAGTTCTTC

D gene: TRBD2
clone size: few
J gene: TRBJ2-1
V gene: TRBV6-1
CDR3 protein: CASSGLAGLNEQFF
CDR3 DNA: TGTGCCAGCAGCGGACTAGCGGGGCTCAATGAGCAGTTCTTC

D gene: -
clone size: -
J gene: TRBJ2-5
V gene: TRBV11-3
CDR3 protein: CASSLDTGFGTQYF
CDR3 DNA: TGTGCCAGCAGCTTAGATACAGGGTTTGGGACCCAGTACTTC

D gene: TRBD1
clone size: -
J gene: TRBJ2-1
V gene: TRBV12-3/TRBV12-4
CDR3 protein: CASSLPNWDSPSYNEQFF
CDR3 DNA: TGTGCCAGCAGTTTACCGAATTGGGACAGCCCATCCTACAATGAGCAGTTCTTC

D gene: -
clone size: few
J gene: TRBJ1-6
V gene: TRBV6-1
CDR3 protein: CASSRGQRNSPLHF
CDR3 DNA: TGTGCCAGCAGCCGCGGACAGCGTAATTCACCCCTCCACTTT

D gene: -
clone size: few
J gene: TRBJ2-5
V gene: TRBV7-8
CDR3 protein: CASSSSRFVSYNEQYF
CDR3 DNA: TGTGCCAGCAGCTCAAGCCGCTTTGTCTCCTACAATGAGCAGTACTTC

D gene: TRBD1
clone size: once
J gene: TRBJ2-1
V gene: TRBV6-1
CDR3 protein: CASSPGQSSYEQFF
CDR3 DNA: TGTGCCAGCAGTCCGGGACAGAGCTCCTACGAGCAGTTCTTC

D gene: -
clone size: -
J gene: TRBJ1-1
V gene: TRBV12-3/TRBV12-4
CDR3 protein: CASSLRGTEAFF
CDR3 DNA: TGTGCCAGCAGTTTAAGGGGCACTGAAGCTTTCTTT